A selection of T cell receptor beta chains follows, all from one sample in a study of T cell responses to AZD1222 COVID-19 vaccine. The table came from immunoSEQ multiplex PCR; TCRdb's copy has only in-frame clones and leaves some out. This table holds about 100,000 clones, 88% found once. Sequenced here: peripheral blood, sampled on day 0 of AZD1222 vaccination. These receptors all come from an adult in good health. Both conserved end residues are part of each CDR3. D genes are given only for firm matches. Size values are once, few and many counts, or a class for expanded clones, and some rows have none.

>TRBJ1-1|NA|TRBV5-4|NA
CASSFMNTEAFF
TGTGCCAGCAGCTTTATGAACACTGAAGCTTTCTTT
>TRBJ2-1|NA|TRBV5-5|TRBD2
CASSTRLAGEFF
TGTGCCAGCAGCACCCGACTGGCGGGAGAGTTCTTC
>TRBJ1-6|NA|TRBV9|NA
CASSGSPGPSSPLHF
TGTGCCAGCAGCGGGAGCCCAGGTCCCAGTTCACCCCTCCACTTT
>TRBJ1-4|NA|TRBV11-2|NA
CASSRGQLNEKLFF
TGTGCCAGCAGCCGTGGACAGCTTAATGAAAAACTGTTTTTT
>TRBJ2-7|NA|TRBV10-3|NA
CAISERDTSYEQYF
TGTGCCATCAGTGAAAGGGACACCTCCTACGAGCAGTACTTC
>TRBJ1-1|NA|TRBV5-5|NA
CASSLSVSMNTEAFF
TGTGCCAGCAGCTTGTCAGTCAGCATGAACACTGAAGCTTTCTTT
>TRBJ1-1|NA|TRBV4-3|NA
CASRTLTENTEAFF
TGCGCCAGCCGCACCTTGACCGAGAACACTGAAGCTTTCTTT
>TRBJ1-5|few|TRBV28|NA
CASSSSLGAQHF
TGTGCCAGCAGTTCCTCACTTGGGGCCCAGCATTTT
>TRBJ2-2|NA|TRBV7-9|TRBD2
CASSLRTSGENTGELFF
TGTGCCAGCAGCCTTAGGACTAGCGGGGAGAACACCGGGGAGCTGTTTTTT
>TRBJ1-2|NA|TRBV19|TRBD1
CASRAADRTTASYTF
TGTGCCAGTAGGGCCGCGGACAGGACTACCGCTTCCTACACCTTC
>TRBJ1-5|NA|TRBV19|NA
CASSIGQFNQPQHF
TGTGCCAGTAGCATCGGACAGTTCAATCAGCCCCAGCATTTT
>TRBJ1-6|NA|TRBV28|NA
CASSFENSPLHF
TGTGCCAGCAGTTTCGAGAATTCACCCCTCCACTTT
>TRBJ2-7|NA|TRBV19|TRBD2
CASSEASGSYEQYF
TGTGCCAGTAGTGAGGCTAGCGGGAGCTACGAGCAGTACTTC
>TRBJ2-3|NA|TRBV28|TRBD2
CASIGDLAGATDTQYF
TGTGCCAGCATAGGGGATTTAGCGGGGGCCACAGATACGCAGTATTTT
>TRBJ2-7|NA|TRBV27|TRBD2
CASSFNLGTSGAYEQYF
TGTGCCAGCAGTTTCAATTTGGGGACTAGCGGTGCCTACGAGCAGTACTTC
>TRBJ2-3|NA|TRBV4-2|NA
CASSQVASEPDTQYF
TGTGCCAGCAGCCAAGTTGCTAGCGAACCAGATACGCAGTATTTT
>TRBJ1-2|NA|TRBV6-5|TRBD1
CASRTQGAVGGYTF
TGTGCCAGCAGGACACAGGGGGCGGTCGGTGGCTACACCTTC
>TRBJ1-6|NA|TRBV28|NA
CASSLGTSPLHF
TGTGCCAGCAGTTTAGGGACCTCACCCCTCCACTTT
>TRBJ1-2|many|TRBV5-6|NA
CASSLNPGALRRYGYTF
TGTGCCAGCAGCTTGAACCCGGGGGCCCTAAGGCGCTATGGCTACACCTTC
>TRBJ1-6|NA|TRBV7-2|NA
CASSPRGIRNSPLHF
TGTGCCAGCAGCCCTAGGGGGATTCGAAATTCACCCCTCCACTTT
>TRBJ1-1|once|TRBV28|TRBD1
CASSSPTGGRAEAFF
TGTGCCAGCAGTTCGCCGACAGGGGGCAGGGCTGAAGCTTTCTTT
>TRBJ1-5|NA|TRBV5-5|NA
CASSLVGGLGNQPQHF
TGTGCCAGCAGCTTGGTGGGGGGGCTCGGCAATCAGCCCCAGCATTTT
>TRBJ1-1|NA|TRBV29-1|NA
CSVGGEVSEAFF
TGCAGCGTTGGGGGGGAGGTGTCTGAAGCTTTCTTT
>TRBJ2-1|NA|TRBV4-1|TRBD2
CASSQDSGRAGNEQFF
TGCGCCAGCAGCCAAGACAGCGGGAGGGCCGGCAATGAGCAGTTCTTC
>TRBJ2-3|NA|TRBV4-2|TRBD2
CASSQGLLAGGPDTQYF
TGTGCCAGCAGCCAAGGGCTACTAGCGGGGGGGCCAGATACGCAGTATTTT
>TRBJ2-1|once|TRBV27|TRBD1
CASSAGTGGRNEQFF
TGTGCCAGCAGTGCCGGGACAGGGGGGAGGAATGAGCAGTTCTTC
>TRBJ1-5|NA|TRBV11-2|NA
CASSSKPQPQHF
TGTGCCAGCAGCTCGAAGCCACAGCCCCAGCATTTT
>TRBJ2-7|NA|TRBV4-3|NA
CASSQVWGGFHEQYF
TGCGCCAGCAGCCAAGTATGGGGGGGCTTCCACGAGCAGTACTTC
>TRBJ1-2|NA|TRBV7-8|TRBD1
CASSLIQGAKENTF
TGTGCCAGCAGCTTAATTCAGGGGGCAAAGGAGAACACCTTC
>TRBJ2-4|NA|TRBV5-1|NA
CASSPGTAPKNIQYF
TGCGCCAGCAGCCCCGGCACAGCACCCAAAAACATTCAGTACTTC
>TRBJ1-3|once|TRBV6-5|NA
CASSRDQISGNTIYF
TGTGCCAGCAGTAGGGACCAAATCTCTGGAAACACCATATATTTT
>TRBJ1-2|NA|TRBV6-1|NA
CASSEVPLQGGYTF
TGTGCCAGCAGTGAAGTACCTTTACAGGGTGGCTACACCTTC
>TRBJ2-3|few|TRBV6-5|TRBD1
CASRPQGVADTQYF
TGTGCCAGCAGGCCACAGGGGGTGGCAGATACGCAGTATTTT
>TRBJ2-5|once|TRBV10-3|NA
CAISESFQETQYF
TGTGCCATCAGTGAGTCCTTCCAAGAGACCCAGTACTTC
>TRBJ2-5|NA|TRBV4-3|TRBD2
CASSQDFGRARGTQYF
TGCGCCAGCAGCCAAGATTTCGGGAGGGCAAGAGGGACCCAGTACTTC
>TRBJ1-2|NA|TRBV28|NA
CASSVGDRNYGYTF
TGTGCCAGCAGCGTAGGCGACAGAAACTATGGCTACACCTTC
>TRBJ2-6|NA|TRBV7-8|NA
CASSSRLGQNSGANVLTF
TGTGCCAGCAGCTCCAGGCTCGGACAGAACTCTGGGGCCAACGTCCTGACTTTC
>TRBJ2-4|NA|TRBV19|TRBD2
CASSLGLAVAKNIQYF
TGTGCCAGTAGTTTGGGACTAGCGGTAGCCAAAAACATTCAGTACTTC
>TRBJ1-4|NA|TRBV7-6|TRBD1
CASSSTERGRSGYEKLFF
TGTGCCAGCAGCTCTACCGAAAGGGGGCGGTCCGGTTATGAAAAACTGTTTTTT
>TRBJ1-3|once|TRBV18|NA
CASSGGGFGNTIYF
TGTGCCAGCTCAGGGGGCGGCTTTGGAAACACCATATATTTT
>TRBJ1-1|NA|TRBV18|NA
CASSPTPNTEAFF
TGTGCCAGCTCACCTACACCGAACACTGAAGCTTTCTTT